The 29 T cell receptor beta chains presented below share a single source sample, sequenced in a study of CD4 and CD8 cells across lung adenocarcinoma regions (dated by TCRdb to 2017 to 2018). The library was built by means of PCR. Sequenced on a HiSeq X Ten. TCRdb trimmed the raw reads at Q25, called clones with MiXCR and kept productive beta chains. Each CDR3 protein appears once, grouped with its most common genes and DNA. The sample contains approximately 25,000 distinct CDR3 sequences, roughly half of them found a single time. The ten top clones hold 48% of the sample. Sequenced material: CD8+ T cells from the center of a lung tumor. The meaning of the sample's cell subset or site label: tumor center region. These receptors were obtained from a male donor with lung adenocarcinoma. The CD4 and CD8 labels of this study may be unreliable.

The chain recombines TRBV6-1 with TRBJ2-3; 7 bases map to TRBD2. The CDR3 sequence is 16 residues long. The germline CDR1 and CDR2 sequences are MNHNS and SASEGT. The V segment lost 2 bases and the J segment 0 bases; nucleotides outside the gene matches: 5. In nucleotides, the CDR3 is TGTGCCAGCAGTGAATCCCCTAGCGGCAGCACAGATACGCAGTATTTT. Protein product: CASSESPSGSTDTQYF.

The sample holds a few counts of this clonotype. The J gene is TRBJ2-1, the V gene TRBV6-1; D is unresolved. The J call may be faulty, since TRBJ2-7 better matches the DNA end. There are 14 residues in the CDR3. CDR1 MNHNS and CDR2 SASEGT come from the germline V gene. CDR3 bases: TGTGCCAGCAGCCTCCAGCCGCGCTCCTACGAGCAGTACTTC. Residues: CASSLQPRSYEQYF.

The rearrangement uses TRBV9 and TRBJ1-1, with unresolved D. The ends were cut back, 0 bases at V and 7 bases at J, with 19 bases in the middle. Germline V gives CDR1 SGDLS, CDR2 YYNGEE. The CDR3 is 16 residues long. The DNA of the CDR3 is TGTGCCAGCAGCGTAGACGGCCAATTGCAATCAGGTGAAGCTTTCTTT. Translating it yields CASSVDGQLQSGEAFF. The complete variable domain, with remaining parts taken from reference TRBV9 and TRBJ1-1, reads DSGVTQTPKHLITATGQRVTLRCSPRSGDLSVYWYQQSLDQGLQFLIQYYNGEERAKGNILERFSAQQFPDLHSELNLSSLELGDSALYFCASSVDGQLQSGEAFFGQGTRLTVV.

This clonotype was seen a few times. This chain connects TRBV11-2 to TRBJ2-2, with a tentative D call TRBD2 (6 bases). Trimming took 4 bases from V and 0 from J, leaving 12 bases between them. Germline CDR1 SGHAT, CDR2 FQNNGV. This CDR3 contains 16 residues. DNA of the CDR3: TGTGCCAGCAGCTCGGGACTCACCGCGAACACCGGGGAGCTGTTTTTT. Protein product: CASSSGLTANTGELFF.

This clonotype has at least ten counts. The chain joins TRBV12-3 or TRBV12-4 to TRBJ2-5, with 7 nucleotides matching TRBD1. CDR3 length: 14 residues. V lost 6 bases, J lost 1 base, and 5 bases stayed unmatched. The CDR3 region has the DNA TGTGCCAGCAGAACGGGACAGATCCAAGAGACCCAGTACTTC. It yields the protein CASRTGQIQETQYF.

The chain carries TRBV27 and TRBJ1-3; D may be TRBD1 (6 bases). Per the germline V gene, CDR1 is MNHEY and CDR2 is SMNVEV (reference sequence). Deletions cut 3 bases from V and 4 bases from J, with 13 bases between. The CDR3 length is 15 residues. This chain's CDR3 is CASSFAQGTGNTIYF. As DNA, the CDR3 is TGTGCCAGCAGTTTTGCTCAGGGGACCGGAAACACCATATATTTT.

This clonotype was observed many times. The chain uses TRBV7-6 and TRBJ1-6; D unclear. Trimming took off 5 bases at V and 8 bases at J, with 13 bases between the two ends. The V gene's germline CDR1 is SGHVS and CDR2 FNYEAQ. There are 14 residues in the CDR3. The CDR3 nucleotides are TGTGCCAGCAGCCCAGGTCAAAGGGATTCACCCCTCCACTTT. This sequence encodes CASSPGQRDSPLHF.

The chain couples TRBV7-3 to TRBJ2-3, with 11 bases that match TRBD2. J lost 5 bases, V lost 3 bases, and 4 bases had no gene match. In germline, CDR1 is SGHTA, CDR2 FQGTGA. CDR3 length: 15 amino acids. The CDR3, as DNA: TGTGCCAGCAGCTTTAGCGGGAGGGCCATAGATACGCAGTATTTT. It codes for CASSFSGRAIDTQYF.

The chain employs TRBV27 and TRBJ2-1, with TRBD1 matching over 7 bases. The end of the DNA aligns better with TRBJ2-7, so the J call may be wrong. The CDR3 loop spans 16 amino acids. Per germline, CDR1 MNHEY and CDR2 SMNVEV (reference sequence). This CDR3 reads CASSIVSGTVLNWQYF. CDR3 in DNA: TGTGCCAGCAGTATAGTCTCCGGGACAGTCCTCAATTGGCAGTACTTC.

This clonotype came up many times. The rearrangement uses TRBV14 and TRBJ2-3; D is uncertain. V shed 2 bases and J shed 0 bases, with 3 bases lying between them. The CDR3 is 13 residues long. Germline CDR1 SGHDN, CDR2 FVKESK. Here the CDR3 DNA reads TGTGCCAGCAGCCAATCCAGCACAGATACGCAGTATTTT. It is translated as CASSQSSTDTQYF.

As regards this clonotype: Compared with germline, one end of the junction differs, possibly owing to a read error. V gene TRBV6-1 combines with J gene TRBJ2-5; TRBD2 agrees at 8 bases. Germline loops: CDR1 MNHNS, CDR2 SASEGT. CDR3 length equals 17 residues. The CDR3 DNA reads as TGTGCCAGCAGTGGGGGGGCGGGGGGCGTGGACAAAGAGACTCAGTACTTC. Protein sequence: CASSGGAGGVDKETQYF.

This clonotype has at least ten counts. The chain has TRBV12-3 or TRBV12-4 and TRBJ1-3; 8 bases are a match to TRBD1. This CDR3 spans 14 amino acids. V lost 6 bases to trimming and J lost 3 bases; unmatched junction nucleotides: 4. As DNA, the CDR3 is TGTGCCAGCAGGCCCGGACAGGGTGGAAACACCATATATTTT. This codes for CASRPGQGGNTIYF.

A note on this clonotype: A read error may account for a junction end that differs from germline. The V gene is TRBV10-1, the J gene TRBJ2-3, with TRBD2 matching over 10 bases. Germline V CDR1 and CDR2: WNHNN, SYGVQD (reference sequence). This CDR3 comprises 16 residues. CDR3 loop: CASRAIAGGATDTQYF. The CDR3 DNA is TGCGCCAGCAGGGCGATAGCGGGAGGAGCCACAGATACGCAGTATTTC.

About this clonotype: The junction differs from germline at one of its ends, possibly a read error. The V and J genes are TRBV6-1 and TRBJ2-3; 7 bases are shared with TRBD1. The CDR3 runs to 15 residues. The germline V gene has CDR1 MNHNS and CDR2 SASEGT. The DNA of the CDR3 is TGTGCCAGGGGCGGACAGGCGGTTGGGACAGATGCGCAGTATTTT. Translation: CARGGQAVGTDAQYF.

A word on this clonotype: One end of the junction varies from germline; a read error may be responsible. In nucleotides, the CDR3 is TGTGCCAGCAAGGCTGTGAGCACCGGGGAGCAGTTTTTT. Translation gives CASKAVSTGEQFF. The rearrangement uses TRBV6-1 and TRBJ2-2, with D possibly matching TRBD2 (5 bases). Germline-derived CDR1 and CDR2 are MNHNS and SASEGT. CDR3 size: 13 residues.

This clonotype came up a few times. V usage is TRBV6-1 and J usage is TRBJ2-2; possibly TRBD1 or TRBD2 for D (5 bases each). The J call may be wrong; the DNA end is better matched by TRBJ2-3. This CDR3 is 15 amino acids long. Germline V gene sequence: CDR1 MNHNS, CDR2 SASEGT. DNA for the CDR3: TGTGCCAGCAGCGGACGGCCGGATGGGACCGGGGCGCAGTATTTT. It encodes CASSGRPDGTGAQYF.

Details on this clonotype: The conserved final phenylalanine or tryptophan is absent from the CDR3, which likely points to a read error. The limits of the CDR3 on the DNA are not certain, so only TCRdb's listed CDR3 is given. This sequence joins TRBV10-2 and TRBJ2-5; the D segment call TRBD1 is taken from the table without a DNA check. Germline loops: CDR1 WSHSY, CDR2 SAAADI. The CDR3 is made up of 8 amino acids, end residues included. The CDR3 protein is CATVSRVP.

About this clonotype: Relative to the germline gene, one junction end is altered; a read error may explain this. The chain recombines TRBV6-1 with TRBJ2-5; possibly TRBD2 for D (5 bases). The germline V gene encodes CDR1 MNHNS and CDR2 SASEGT. The CDR3 is 14 amino acids. The CDR3, as DNA: TGTGCGGGCAGTGGCGACCGGGAACCAGAGACCCAGTATTTC. Translating gives CAGSGDREPETQYF.

The chain links TRBV7-2 to TRBJ2-3; D not resolved. Judging by the DNA end, TRBJ2-7 fits better; the J call may be wrong. The CDR3 spans 16 residues. Germline lookup yields CDR1 SGHTA and CDR2 FQGNSA. CDR3 sequence: CASSVTRLCPKNTQYF. The CDR3 coding sequence is TGTGCCAGCAGCGTAACGCGGCTGTGCCCCAAAAATACGCAGTACTTC.

The table lists this clonotype with many counts. The chain recombines TRBV6-5 with TRBJ1-6; D possibly corresponds to TRBD1 (6 bases). CDR3 length: 16 amino acids. Trimming pared 3 bases from V and 0 bases from J, leaving 9 bases between. The germline V gene encodes CDR1 MNHEY and CDR2 SVGAGI. CDR3 nucleotide sequence: TGTGCCAGCAGTTATGGACAGTACTCCTATAATTCACCCCTCCACTTT. It codes for CASSYGQYSYNSPLHF.

The chain employs TRBV20-1 and TRBJ2-1; D is ambiguous. The J call is uncertain, as TRBJ2-5 better fits the DNA end. This CDR3 comprises 13 residues. The germline V gene encodes CDR1 DFQATT and CDR2 SNEGSKA (reference sequence). The CDR3 region has the DNA TGCAGTGCTAGTGGTCTTTTGGTAGAGACCCAGTACTTC. Translated, it gives CSASGLLVETQYF.

This clonotype has only a few counts. The chain carries TRBV5-1 and TRBJ2-3; 8 nucleotides match TRBD1. CDR1 is SGHRS, CDR2 YFSETQ, per germline. This CDR3 has 16 residues. J lost 1 base, V lost 4 bases, and 8 bases had no gene match. The CDR3 DNA follows: TGCGCCAGCAGCGCAGGACAGGGAGCTGGCACAGATACGCAGTATTTT. Translated: CASSAGQGAGTDTQYF.

This rearrangement joins TRBV27 to TRBJ2-1, with TRBD2 matching over 9 bases. Losses at the gene ends were 5 bases for V and 7 bases for J; bases not matched to a gene: 15. Germline V lookup: CDR1 MNHEY, CDR2 SMNVEV (reference sequence). The CDR3 runs 17 residues. CDR3 in DNA: TGTGCCAGCAGTCCACAGGTCCGAGCGGGAGGAATAAATGAGCAGTTCTTC. Residues: CASSPQVRAGGINEQFF.

This chain links TRBV6-1 with TRBJ2-5; TRBD2 is a possible D gene (5 bases). In germline, CDR1 is MNHNS, CDR2 SASEGT. The CDR3 consists of 15 residues. V dropped 1 base and J dropped 2 bases, with 11 bases sitting between them. For the CDR3, the DNA is TGTGCCAGCAGTGAAGAGGGAGTGCTGCAAGAGACCCAGTACTTC. This sequence encodes CASSEEGVLQETQYF.

As regards this clonotype: Because the CDR3's place on the DNA is in doubt, the DNA is left out and the CDR3 is given as listed by TCRdb. V usage is TRBV6-1 and J usage is TRBJ2-2; the DNA was not compared with TRBD1, the D call given in the table. The CDR3 is 15 residues long, ends included. CDR1 is MNHNS, CDR2 SASEGT, per germline. The CDR3 region is CARSVQPVGTGALYF.

This clonotype appeared many times. The gene calls are TRBV4-2 and TRBJ2-1; D may be TRBD1 (6 bases). CDR1 is LGHNA and CDR2 is YNFKEQ in the germline V gene. There are 15 residues in the CDR3. Trimming cost V 3 bases and J 0 bases, with 9 bases left between them. CDR3 sequence (DNA): TGTGCCAGCAGCCAGGGGACAAGCTCCTACAATGAGCAGTTCTTC. It translates to CASSQGTSSYNEQFF.

This clonotype was detected ten times or more. The chain carries TRBV10-2 and TRBJ2-1; TRBD1 might be the D (5 bases). The J call may be wrong; the DNA end is better matched by TRBJ2-7. The CDR3 is 12 residues long. Germline CDR1 reads WSHSY; CDR2 reads SAAADI. CDR3 residues: CASSEGAREQYF. CDR3 nucleotide sequence: TGCGCCAGCAGTGAGGGGGCTAGGGAGCAGTACTTC.

This clonotype has a handful of counts. The chain links TRBV3-1 to TRBJ2-1; D is undetermined. Germline-derived CDR1 and CDR2 are LGHDT and YNNKEL (reference sequence). V was pared by 1 base and J by 9 bases, with 7 bases between. This CDR3 spans 12 amino acids. CDR3 DNA sequence: TGTGCCAGCAGCCAAGCGGGCCTTGAGCAGTTCTTC. Its translation: CASSQAGLEQFF.

There are a few counts of this clonotype. The V and J genes are TRBV9 and TRBJ2-3; D not resolved. In germline, CDR1 is SGDLS, CDR2 YYNGEE. The ends were cut back, 2 bases at V and 2 bases at J, with 6 bases in the middle. This CDR3 spans 13 amino acids. This CDR3 is CASSVDLTDTQYF. The CDR3 DNA reads as TGTGCCAGCAGCGTCGACCTCACAGATACGCAGTATTTT.